This T cell receptor beta chain comes out of a study of T cell clonality in common variable immunodeficiency. General study points: Fewer deletions and N-nucleotide insertions were reportedly seen in common variable immunodeficiency TCR beta sequences.

This clone was observed at least ten times. Its antigen is still unknown. Coverage ceases 3 residues before the CDR3 finishes, and the germline J gene fills in the end. CVID meant reduced serum IgG, IgA and/or IgM plus specific antibody deficiency. Replacement immunoglobulin had been given to every CVID subject for at least one year. Data came from immunoSEQ multiplex PCR; TCRdb stores just in-frame clones and leaves some out. Altogether about 31,000 clones were found in the sample, and no singletons occur. Germline V lookup: CDR1 LGHNA, CDR2 YNFKEQ. The CDR3 spans 13 residues. V was trimmed by 4 bases and J by 5 bases, leaving 11 bases between them.

The TCR originated in a human donor with common variable immunodeficiency. The sample was peripheral blood mononuclear cells. The chain couples TRBV4-2 to TRBJ2-5; D is uncertain. The CDR3 bases that were read are TGTGCCAGCAGCCGATCACCCCAGGAGACC. Translating gives CASSRSPQET. The whole CDR3 protein reads CASSRSPQETQYF.